The TCR beta chain under discussion was sequenced for a study of vaccination and CD4 T cells after COVID-19. Study-level background: Four females and six males made up the convalescents, with two Hispanic.

Time point described: late sampling 161 to 241 days after vaccination in a few convalescent patients. Sample treatment: approximately 9-day PBMC culture with coronavirus spike peptide pools or control peptides (ViraFEST assay). Culture conditions combined about 2 million PBMCs per well with about 9 IU/ml IL-2 and around 9.5 ug/ml peptide pools. Notes on this clonotype: Its antigen is not known.

V gave up 1 base and J gave up 4 bases, with 9 bases separating them. The germline V gene encodes CDR1 SGHVS and CDR2 FQNEAQ. The CDR3 has 14 residues. Oncomine TCR Beta short-read sequencing was applied to DNA from cultured CD4+ T cells. TCRdb re-called the PCR reads through MiXCR, storing one row per CDR3 protein. The sample shows about 18,000 distinct CDR3 sequences, over 40% of them seen only once. The sequencing here drew on CD4+ T cells from blood, cultured in vitro, taken about 7 months after SARS-CoV-2 vaccination. The sequence was obtained from a human donor who had recovered from COVID-19. This chain uses TRBV7-8 with TRBJ2-3; no reliable D call. The CDR3 coding sequence is TGTGCCAGCAGCTTAGTCCCGGCTGCAGATACGCAGTATTTT. Residues: CASSLVPAADTQYF. Looking up the rest from reference TRBV7-8 and TRBJ2-3 gives the full variable domain: GAGVSQSPRYKVAKRGQDVALRCDPISGHVSLFWYQQALGQGPEFLTYFQNEAQLDKSGLPSDRFFAERPEGSVSTLKIQRTQQEDSAVYLCASSLVPAADTQYFGPGTRLTVL.